Listed below are T cell receptor beta chains from one sample, sequenced in a study of cytotoxic CD8 clonotypes in ibrutinib-treated CLL. Clones were read by immunoSEQ multiplex PCR, and TCRdb kept only the in-frame ones, dropping some. The sample shows about 330,000 clones, approximately 67% of them seen only once. The starting material was PBMCs, obtained after 36 months of ibrutinib treatment. The receptors shown here come from a human donor with chronic lymphocytic leukemia. The CDR3 runs from the conserved cysteine through the conserved F or W. The D gene is left open where the match is weak. Size tells how often a clone was seen (once, few, many) or the class of an expanded clone, and some rows leave it out.

D gene: NA; V gene: TRBV9; J gene: TRBJ2-7; clone size: NA; CDR3 protein: CASSVEAALGRNEQYF; CDR3 DNA: TGTGCCAGCAGCGTAGAGGCGGCCCTAGGACGGAACGAGCAGTACTTC
D gene: NA; V gene: TRBV13; J gene: TRBJ2-1; clone size: NA; CDR3 protein: CASSLRESSYNEQFF; CDR3 DNA: TGTGCCAGCAGCTTACGGGAGAGCTCCTACAATGAGCAGTTCTTC
D gene: TRBD1; V gene: TRBV27; J gene: TRBJ1-1; clone size: NA; CDR3 protein: CASSLRRTGGNTEAFF; CDR3 DNA: TGTGCCAGCAGTTTACGTCGGACAGGGGGGAACACTGAAGCTTTCTTT
D gene: TRBD1; V gene: TRBV7-9; J gene: TRBJ2-7; clone size: NA; CDR3 protein: CASSPANRGTYEQYF; CDR3 DNA: TGTGCCAGCAGCCCGGCTAACAGGGGAACCTACGAGCAGTACTTC
D gene: NA; V gene: TRBV13; J gene: TRBJ1-2; clone size: few; CDR3 protein: CASSPRAIANYGYTF; CDR3 DNA: TGTGCCAGCAGCCCGAGGGCCATAGCTAACTATGGCTACACCTTC
D gene: TRBD2; V gene: TRBV2; J gene: TRBJ2-1; clone size: NA; CDR3 protein: CASSDGLAGGPGNEQFF; CDR3 DNA: TGTGCCAGCAGCGACGGACTAGCGGGAGGTCCGGGCAATGAGCAGTTCTTC
D gene: TRBD1; V gene: TRBV25-1; J gene: TRBJ2-1; clone size: NA; CDR3 protein: CASSEWGTGSNEQFF; CDR3 DNA: TGTGCCAGCAGTGAATGGGGGACAGGGAGCAATGAGCAGTTCTTC
D gene: NA; V gene: TRBV18; J gene: TRBJ1-4; clone size: NA; CDR3 protein: CASSPSRGEKLFF; CDR3 DNA: TGTGCCAGCTCACCTTCCCGGGGTGAAAAACTGTTTTTT
D gene: TRBD2; V gene: TRBV11-3; J gene: TRBJ2-7; clone size: NA; CDR3 protein: CASSLSGSGLFSEQYF; CDR3 DNA: TGTGCCAGCAGCTTGAGCGGGAGTGGCCTGTTTAGCGAGCAGTACTTC
D gene: NA; V gene: TRBV11-2; J gene: TRBJ1-1; clone size: NA; CDR3 protein: CASSLDSRGNTEAFF; CDR3 DNA: TGTGCCAGCAGCTTAGATTCGAGGGGGAACACTGAAGCTTTCTTT
D gene: TRBD2; V gene: TRBV9; J gene: TRBJ2-3; clone size: NA; CDR3 protein: CASSALTSGGAQYF; CDR3 DNA: TGTGCCAGCAGCGCCCTGACTAGCGGGGGGGCCCAGTATTTT
D gene: TRBD1; V gene: TRBV29-1; J gene: TRBJ1-5; clone size: few; CDR3 protein: CSVDGQGARQPQHF; CDR3 DNA: TGCAGCGTTGACGGGCAGGGGGCCCGCCAGCCCCAGCATTTT
D gene: TRBD2; V gene: TRBV2; J gene: TRBJ2-1; clone size: few; CDR3 protein: CASSSSGVSYNEQFF; CDR3 DNA: TGTGCCAGCAGTAGTAGCGGGGTCTCCTACAATGAGCAGTTCTTC
D gene: NA; V gene: TRBV15; J gene: TRBJ1-5; clone size: NA; CDR3 protein: CATSRLRVSNQPQHF; CDR3 DNA: TGTGCCACCAGCAGATTACGGGTTTCCAATCAGCCCCAGCATTTT
D gene: TRBD1; V gene: TRBV6-1; J gene: TRBJ1-5; clone size: few; CDR3 protein: CASSELTGYSNQPQHF; CDR3 DNA: TGTGCCAGCAGTGAGCTGACAGGGTATAGCAATCAGCCCCAGCATTTT
D gene: NA; V gene: TRBV28; J gene: TRBJ1-4; clone size: few; CDR3 protein: CASNSPANEKLFF; CDR3 DNA: TGTGCCAGCAATTCGCCCGCTAATGAAAAACTGTTTTTT
D gene: TRBD1; V gene: TRBV25-1; J gene: TRBJ1-1; clone size: NA; CDR3 protein: CASSGQGRNTEAFF; CDR3 DNA: TGTGCCAGCAGTGGACAGGGTAGGAACACTGAAGCTTTCTTT
D gene: NA; V gene: TRBV18; J gene: TRBJ2-3; clone size: NA; CDR3 protein: CASSPQGAGHTQYF; CDR3 DNA: TGTGCCAGCTCACCCCAAGGGGCGGGCCATACGCAGTATTTT
D gene: NA; V gene: TRBV2; J gene: TRBJ1-4; clone size: NA; CDR3 protein: CASSDGTGPTNEKLFF; CDR3 DNA: TGTGCCAGCAGTGATGGAACAGGGCCCACTAATGAAAAACTGTTTTTT
D gene: NA; V gene: TRBV4-1; J gene: TRBJ1-1; clone size: NA; CDR3 protein: CASSSPRGRRNTEAFF; CDR3 DNA: TGCGCCAGCAGCTCCCCTCGAGGGAGACGGAACACTGAAGCTTTCTTT
D gene: NA; V gene: TRBV2; J gene: TRBJ2-7; clone size: NA; CDR3 protein: CASSEAGSAGRAGQYF; CDR3 DNA: TGTGCCAGCAGTGAAGCGGGTTCAGCGGGCAGGGCGGGCCAGTACTTC
D gene: NA; V gene: TRBV6-1; J gene: TRBJ1-1; clone size: NA; CDR3 protein: CASRLGNTEAFF; CDR3 DNA: TGTGCCAGCAGGCTTGGGAACACTGAAGCTTTCTTT
D gene: NA; V gene: TRBV12-5; J gene: TRBJ2-2; clone size: few; CDR3 protein: CASGLGVGTGELFF; CDR3 DNA: TGTGCTAGTGGTTTAGGGGTTGGCACCGGGGAGCTGTTTTTT
D gene: NA; V gene: TRBV7-8; J gene: TRBJ1-6; clone size: NA; CDR3 protein: CASSPVRWTRESSYNSPLHF; CDR3 DNA: TGTGCCAGCAGCCCCGTACGGTGGACAAGAGAAAGCTCCTATAATTCACCCCTCCACTTT
D gene: NA; V gene: TRBV18; J gene: TRBJ1-2; clone size: NA; CDR3 protein: CASSPLGGNYGYTF; CDR3 DNA: TGTGCCAGCTCACCGTTGGGGGGAAACTATGGCTACACCTTC
D gene: TRBD1; V gene: TRBV29-1; J gene: TRBJ2-7; clone size: NA; CDR3 protein: CSVEEYRGLSSYEQYF; CDR3 DNA: TGCAGCGTTGAAGAGTACAGGGGGCTGAGCTCCTACGAGCAGTACTTC
D gene: TRBD1; V gene: TRBV6-1; J gene: TRBJ2-5; clone size: NA; CDR3 protein: CASWKYGQAAETQYF; CDR3 DNA: TGTGCCAGCTGGAAATACGGACAGGCCGCGGAGACCCAGTACTTC
D gene: NA; V gene: TRBV19; J gene: TRBJ1-2; clone size: NA; CDR3 protein: CASSIGGTTYGYTF; CDR3 DNA: TGTGCCAGTAGTATAGGGGGGACAACTTATGGCTACACCTTC
D gene: TRBD2; V gene: TRBV7-9; J gene: TRBJ2-5; clone size: NA; CDR3 protein: CASSSRDYNRQETQYF; CDR3 DNA: TGTGCCAGCAGCTCCCGGGACTACAACCGCCAAGAGACCCAGTACTTC
D gene: NA; V gene: TRBV11-2; J gene: TRBJ2-3; clone size: few; CDR3 protein: CASSLSSYYDTQYF; CDR3 DNA: TGTGCCAGCAGCTTAAGCTCCTACTACGATACGCAGTATTTT
D gene: NA; V gene: TRBV29-1; J gene: TRBJ1-1; clone size: few; CDR3 protein: CSVVARNTEAFF; CDR3 DNA: TGCAGCGTTGTGGCCCGGAACACTGAAGCTTTCTTT
D gene: TRBD2; V gene: TRBV7-9; J gene: TRBJ2-7; clone size: NA; CDR3 protein: CASSLGGLAGGINYEQYF; CDR3 DNA: TGTGCCAGCAGCTTAGGGGGACTAGCGGGAGGTATCAACTACGAGCAGTACTTC
D gene: NA; V gene: TRBV4-1; J gene: TRBJ2-7; clone size: NA; CDR3 protein: CASSQVGALSSYEQYF; CDR3 DNA: TGCGCCAGCAGCCAAGTAGGGGCCCTTAGCTCCTACGAGCAGTACTTC
D gene: TRBD2; V gene: TRBV6-5; J gene: TRBJ2-7; clone size: NA; CDR3 protein: CASSSGLWDEQYF; CDR3 DNA: TGTGCCAGCAGTTCGGGACTATGGGACGAGCAGTACTTC
D gene: NA; V gene: TRBV9; J gene: TRBJ1-2; clone size: few; CDR3 protein: CASSVAERYGYTF; CDR3 DNA: TGTGCCAGCAGCGTAGCCGAGCGGTATGGCTACACCTTC
D gene: NA; V gene: TRBV5-6; J gene: TRBJ2-1; clone size: NA; CDR3 protein: CASSLTGTYNEQFF; CDR3 DNA: TGTGCCAGCAGCTTGACCGGGACCTACAATGAGCAGTTCTTC
D gene: TRBD2; V gene: TRBV10-3; J gene: TRBJ2-3; clone size: NA; CDR3 protein: CAISVLAGGSIITDTQYF; CDR3 DNA: TGTGCCATCAGTGTACTAGCGGGAGGTTCGATAATCACAGATACGCAGTATTTT
D gene: NA; V gene: TRBV9; J gene: TRBJ2-3; clone size: NA; CDR3 protein: CASSGRDDTQYF; CDR3 DNA: TGTGCCAGCAGCGGCAGGGACGATACGCAGTATTTT
D gene: NA; V gene: TRBV29-1; J gene: TRBJ2-1; clone size: NA; CDR3 protein: CSVVRTMNEQFF; CDR3 DNA: TGCAGCGTTGTGAGGACGATGAATGAGCAGTTCTTC
D gene: TRBD2; V gene: TRBV13; J gene: TRBJ2-1; clone size: NA; CDR3 protein: CASSFSGRAVLNEQFF; CDR3 DNA: TGTGCCAGCAGCTTTAGCGGGAGGGCCGTCCTCAATGAGCAGTTCTTC
D gene: TRBD2; V gene: TRBV4-1; J gene: TRBJ2-7; clone size: NA; CDR3 protein: CASSPGLAQIREQYF; CDR3 DNA: TGCGCCAGCAGCCCCGGACTAGCGCAGATTAGGGAGCAGTACTTC